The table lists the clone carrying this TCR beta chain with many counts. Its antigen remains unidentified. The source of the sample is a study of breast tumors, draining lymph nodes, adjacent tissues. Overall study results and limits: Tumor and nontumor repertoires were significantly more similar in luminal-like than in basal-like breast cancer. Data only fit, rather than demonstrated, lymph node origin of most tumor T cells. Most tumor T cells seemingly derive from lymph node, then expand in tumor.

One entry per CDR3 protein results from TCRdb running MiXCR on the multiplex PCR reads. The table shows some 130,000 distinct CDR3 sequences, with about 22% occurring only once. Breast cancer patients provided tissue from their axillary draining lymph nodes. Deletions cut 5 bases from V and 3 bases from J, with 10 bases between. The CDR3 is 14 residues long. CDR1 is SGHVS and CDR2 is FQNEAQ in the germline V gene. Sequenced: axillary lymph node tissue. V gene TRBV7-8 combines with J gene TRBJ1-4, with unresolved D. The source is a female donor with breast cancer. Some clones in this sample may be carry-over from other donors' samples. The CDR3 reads CASSQTSANEKLFF. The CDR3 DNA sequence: TGTGCCAGCAGCCAGACCTCTGCTAATGAAAAACTGTTTTTT. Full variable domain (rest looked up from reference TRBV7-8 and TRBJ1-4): GAGVSQSPRYKVAKRGQDVALRCDPISGHVSLFWYQQALGQGPEFLTYFQNEAQLDKSGLPSDRFFAERPEGSVSTLKIQRTQQEDSAVYLCASSQTSANEKLFFGSGTQLSVL.